This paragraph covers one TCR beta chain sequence. As yet, its antigen is unknown. Treatment described: oral pan-JAK inhibitor, 5-10 mg twice daily. The data are from a study of CD8+ T cells in alopecia areata. Sequencing used cDNA as its template, made by extracting RNA and reverse transcribing it. Repertoires were generated with immunoSEQ multiplex PCR, while TCRdb's copy carries only in-frame clones and drops some. The sample gives about 210,000 clones, under 70% of which show up once; around 4.3% is in the top ten. Study conclusions and caveats: Whether baseline CD8+ expansion is linked to response remains uncertain, given a single nonresponder.

Per the germline V gene, CDR1 is MNHEY and CDR2 is SVGAGI. V dropped 6 bases and J dropped 4 bases, with 15 bases sitting between them. The CDR3 runs 14 residues. The sequence derives from a human donor with alopecia areata. The V and J genes are TRBV6-5 and TRBJ1-1, with D perhaps TRBD1 (5 bases). The sample consisted of CD4+ T cells sorted from blood, taken at week 4, from a patient treated with tofacitinib. CDR3 DNA: TGTGCCAGCAGCGCAGGGTTAATTAGCACTGAAGCTTTCTTT. Its protein is CASSAGLISTEAFF.